This T cell receptor beta chain stems from a study of cytomegalovirus exposure and HLA in healthy donors. Broader study findings: Among the most significant clusters, several appeared linked to common viral pathogens in a later analysis. The study had only CMV serostatus as immune exposure information.

Nominal health characterized the donors when sampled, though unrecorded immune exposures were likely. Comments on this clone: Its cognate antigen is unknown. This sample includes further DNA sequences coding for the same CDR3.

Amplification used 60 Vbeta primers and 13 Jbeta primers. Method: immunoSEQ multiplex PCR; TCRdb's copy keeps in-frame clones and lacks some. The sample holds around 150,000 clones, almost 80% seen once. Source material: PBMCs. This TCR was recovered from a man aged 50 or older in good health and CMV-seropositive.

The CDR3 bases are TGTGCCAGCAGCTCCACAGGGGGTAAAGAGACCCAGTACTTC. Its protein is CASSSTGGKETQYF. The chain has TRBV7-7 and TRBJ2-5, with 8 bases that match TRBD1. V shed 4 bases and J 3 bases; nucleotides not matched to a gene: 4. This CDR3 region has 14 residues. The germline V gene has CDR1 SSHAT and CDR2 FNYEAQ (reference sequence). Full variable domain (remainder filled in from reference TRBV7-7 and TRBJ2-5): GAGVSQSPRYKVTKRGQDVTLRCDPISSHATLYWYQQALGQGPEFLTYFNYEAQPDKSGLPSDRFSAERPEGSISTLTIQRTEQRDSAMYRCASSSTGGKETQYFGPGTRLLVL.